This TCR beta chain was captured in a study of T cell responses to AZD1222 COVID-19 vaccine. Whole-study findings and limits: Sampling captured repertoires only after the peak T cell response.

Produced via immunoSEQ multiplex PCR; TCRdb's table is partial and in-frame only. The repertoire holds nearly 35,000 clones, with approximately 80% as singletons. This clone has only a few counts. What it binds is unknown. V was trimmed by 4 bases and J by 4 bases, leaving 16 bases between them. Germline CDR1 is LNHNV and CDR2 is YYDKDF (reference sequence). The CDR3 extends over 15 amino acids. Sequenced material: peripheral blood, taken 28 days after the second AZD1222 dose. V gene TRBV15 combines with J gene TRBJ1-2; TRBD1 is a possible D gene (6 bases). The receptor comes from an adult who received the AZD1222 COVID-19 vaccine. The CDR3 here is CATSKGQKASYGYTF. CDR3 coding DNA: TGTGCCACCAGCAAGGGACAAAAGGCGTCCTATGGCTACACCTTC. The full variable domain, in which reference TRBV15 and TRBJ1-2 provide the parts outside the CDR3, is DAMVIQNPRYQVTQFGKPVTLSCSQTLNHNVMYWYQQKSSQAPKLLFHYYDKDFNNEADTPDNFQSRRPNTSFCFLDIRSPGLGDTAMYLCATSKGQKASYGYTFGSGTRLTVV.